The 16 T cell receptor beta chains presented below share a single source sample, sequenced in a study of T cells in Graves' hyperthyroidism and ophthalmopathy. TCR beta CDR3 regions were amplified from RNA transcripts. RT-PCR in the first round (using the HTBI primer set) targeted the TCR CDR3. Using its own MiXCR run on the multiplex PCR reads, TCRdb lists one record per CDR3 protein. The table records under 400,000 distinct CDR3 sequences, around a sixth of them present only once. Sequencing was done on a sample of blood. The origin of the receptors is a man aged 30-40 years with Graves' hyperthyroidism.

Comment on this clonotype: Since a much larger clone is just one base distant, this may be a read error. This sequence joins TRBV18 and TRBJ1-5, with D tentatively TRBD1 (6 bases). This CDR3 has 14 residues. CDR1 KGHSH and CDR2 LQKENI come from the germline V gene. The CDR3 nucleotides read TGTGCCAGCCCACCAGCAGGGGCCGGGCAGCCCCAGCATTTT. It translates to CASPPAGAGQPQHF. Complete variable domain (other parts from reference TRBV18 and TRBJ1-5): NAGVMQNPRHLVRRRGQEARLRCSPMKGHSHVYWYRQLPEEGLKFMVYLQKENIIDESGMPKERFSAEFPKEGPSILRIQQVVRGDSAAYFCASPPAGAGQPQHFGDGTRLSIL.

In its sample, this clonotype was seen many times. The chain has TRBV10-3 and TRBJ2-7, with D perhaps assigned TRBD1 or TRBD2 (5 bases each). The CDR3 totals 13 residues. Trimming cost V 10 bases and J 3 bases, with 16 bases left between them. Germline-derived CDR1 and CDR2 are ENHRY and SYGVKD. DNA of the CDR3: TGTGCCACCGGGACGTTCAACGGCTACGAGCAGTACTTC. This gives the protein CATGTFNGYEQYF.

There are a few counts of this clonotype. The V call is TRBV7-6, the J call TRBJ2-2; no reliable D call. CDR1 is SGHVS and CDR2 is FNYEAQ in the germline V gene. The germline V and J ends were trimmed by 3 bases and 5 bases, with 10 bases remaining between them. This CDR3 region has 14 residues. This chain's CDR3 is CASSLWVRTGELFF. CDR3 coding DNA: TGTGCCAGCAGCTTGTGGGTTCGGACCGGGGAGCTGTTTTTT. Full variable domain (outside the CDR3, taken from reference TRBV7-6 and TRBJ2-2): GAGVSQSPRYKVTKRGQDVALRCDPISGHVSLYWYRQALGQGPEFLTYFNYEAQQDKSGLPNDRFSAERPEGSISTLTIQRTEQRDSAMYRCASSLWVRTGELFFGEGSRLTVL.

In this sample, this clonotype turned up many times. The rearrangement joins TRBV29-1 to TRBJ2-5; TRBD2 matches at 11 bases. J gave up 5 bases and V 6 bases, and 5 bases lay outside the gene matches. The CDR3 loop spans 13 amino acids. From germline, CDR1 is SQVTM and CDR2 ANQGSEA. The CDR3 loop is CSVLAGASETQYF. The DNA for the CDR3 is TGCAGCGTACTAGCGGGAGCTTCGGAGACCCAGTACTTC.

The CDR3 DNA reads TGCGCCAGCAGTGATGGGACTGAGCAGTACTTC. This codes for CASSDGTEQYF. The chain recombines TRBV10-1 with TRBJ2-7; TRBD2 is a possible D gene (6 bases). Germline loops: CDR1 WNHNN, CDR2 SYGVQD (reference sequence). This CDR3 spans 11 amino acids. Trimming took off 3 bases at V and 7 bases at J, with 7 bases between the two ends.

Comments on this clonotype: A much larger clone sits a single nucleotide away, making a read error possible. The V call is TRBV7-3, the J call TRBJ2-7; D may correspond to TRBD1 or TRBD2 (5 bases each). CDR3 length equals 13 residues. CDR1 and CDR2 (germline): SGHTA, FQGTGA. The CDR3 bases are TGTGCCAGCAGCCCGGGACCCTCCTACGAGCAGTGCTTC. Translation: CASSPGPSYEQCF.

The V call is TRBV6-2 or TRBV6-3, the J call TRBJ2-2; D may be TRBD1 (5 bases). CDR1 and CDR2 from the germline V gene are MNHEY and SVGEGT. This CDR3 has 17 residues. V was cut by 0 bases and J by 3 bases, with 14 bases left in between. The CDR3 sequence: CASSYSFQGYHTGELFF. The CDR3 DNA follows: TGTGCCAGCAGTTACTCTTTCCAGGGTTACCACACCGGGGAGCTGTTTTTT.

V gene TRBV12-3 or TRBV12-4 combines with J gene TRBJ1-2, with D possibly being TRBD1 (6 bases). The V gene lost 5 bases and the J gene lost 8 bases, with 15 bases spanning the gap. This CDR3 is 13 amino acids long. The CDR3 DNA follows: TGTGCCAGCAGTCAACAGGGATACGGCGGCTACACCTTC. Translation gives CASSQQGYGGYTF.

A few counts support this clonotype. CDR3 nucleotides: TGTGCCAGCTCACCCCCTCTAGCGGAGCGCACAGATACGCAGTATTTT. Protein product: CASSPPLAERTDTQYF. The chain combines TRBV18 with TRBJ2-3, with 7 bases identical to TRBD2. CDR1 KGHSH and CDR2 LQKENI come from the germline V gene. Trimming cost V 3 bases and J 1 base; bases outside gene matches: 7. This CDR3 has 16 amino acids.

This clonotype showed up many times. This sequence joins TRBV3-1 and TRBJ2-5; 7 bases are shared with TRBD2. This CDR3 region has 11 residues. V gave up 7 bases and J gave up 5 bases; unmatched junction bases: 1. Germline CDR1 and CDR2: LGHDT and YNNKEL (reference sequence). The CDR3 coding sequence is TGTGCCAGCAACGGGGGGGAGACCCAGTACTTC. Encoded protein: CASNGGETQYF.

This clonotype was counted at least ten times. The CDR3 loop reads CASSLALAGVQDTQYF. DNA of the CDR3: TGCGCCAGCAGCTTGGCTCTAGCGGGAGTTCAGGATACGCAGTATTTT. The genes are TRBV5-1 and TRBJ2-3; 10 positions match TRBD2. The CDR3 is 16 amino acids. Trimming cost V 0 bases and J 6 bases; bases outside gene matches: 7. Germline V gives CDR1 SGHRS, CDR2 YFSETQ. Full variable domain (outside the CDR3, taken from reference TRBV5-1 and TRBJ2-3): KAGVTQTPRYLIKTRGQQVTLSCSPISGHRSVSWYQQTPGQGLQFLFEYFSETQRNKGNFPGRFSGRQFSNSRSEMNVSTLELGDSALYLCASSLALAGVQDTQYFGPGTRLTVL.

This clonotype was found many times. The J gene is TRBJ2-1, the V gene TRBV3-1; 10 positions match TRBD2. CDR3 size: 15 residues. Losses at the gene ends were 5 bases for V and 4 bases for J; bases not matched to a gene: 5. Germline lookup yields CDR1 LGHDT and CDR2 YNNKEL (reference sequence). CDR3 sequence reads: CASSNLAGVYNEQFF. The CDR3 coding sequence is TGTGCCAGCAGCAACCTAGCGGGAGTGTACAATGAGCAGTTCTTC.

This clonotype was seen ten or more times. The rearrangement uses TRBV12-3 or TRBV12-4 and TRBJ1-1; D uncertain. The CDR3 runs to 13 residues. Trimming pared 3 bases from V and 3 bases from J, leaving 8 bases between. The CDR3 loop reads CASSFLGDTEAFF. In DNA, the CDR3 is TGTGCCAGCAGTTTCCTCGGGGACACTGAAGCTTTCTTT.

Only a few counts were recorded for this clonotype. This rearrangement joins TRBV19 to TRBJ2-3; no firm D call. This CDR3 contains 11 residues. Per germline, CDR1 LNHDA and CDR2 SQIVND (reference sequence). V shed 3 bases and J shed 5 bases, with 3 bases lying between them. CDR3 nucleotide sequence: TGTGCCAGTAGTATGATAGATACGCAGTATTTT. This codes for CASSMIDTQYF. Variable domain in full (rest from reference TRBV19 and TRBJ2-3): DGGITQSPKYLFRKEGQNVTLSCEQNLNHDAMYWYRQDPGQGLRLIYYSQIVNDFQKGDIAEGYSVSREKKESFPLTVTSAQKNPTAFYLCASSMIDTQYFGPGTRLTVL.

This clonotype was picked up many times. The chain couples TRBV28 to TRBJ2-1; tentatively, D is TRBD1 (5 bases). The CDR3 loop spans 12 amino acids. Germline assignment: CDR1 MDHEN and CDR2 SYDVKM. Trimming removed 2 bases from V and 10 bases from J, with 9 bases in between. CDR3 sequence (DNA): TGTGCCAGCAGTTTAAAGTGGGGCGAGCAGTTCTTC. Protein product: CASSLKWGEQFF.

The table lists this clonotype with many counts. This sequence joins TRBV3-1 and TRBJ1-2, with D possibly matching TRBD1 (6 bases). The V end was cut by 0 bases, the J end by 9 bases, with 14 bases between. Germline lookup yields CDR1 LGHDT and CDR2 YNNKEL (reference sequence). This CDR3 region has 14 residues. CDR3 in DNA: TGTGCCAGCAGCCAAGAGGGGCAGGGGAAGCGCTACACCTTC. This sequence encodes CASSQEGQGKRYTF. Full variable domain (remainder filled in from reference TRBV3-1 and TRBJ1-2): DTAVSQTPKYLVTQMGNDKSIKCEQNLGHDTMYWYKQDSKKFLKIMFSYNNKELIINETVPNRFSPKSPDKAHLNLHINSLELGDSAVYFCASSQEGQGKRYTFGSGTRLTVV.